This T cell receptor (beta chain) is from a study of blood T cell repertoires in COVID-19 (dated by TCRdb to 2019 to 2021). General notes on the study: Samples covering the acute and convalescent phases of COVID-19 were provided by collaborators in the United States, Italy and Spain. The material from the prospective study consisted of cDNA or gDNA derived from T cells, B-cell-depleted T cells, or PBMCs. The dataset comprised deeply sampled blood TCRbeta repertoires from subjects exposed to, actively infected with, or recovered from COVID-19. The repertoires were released in a freely available public database meant as a resource for research on the immune response to SARS-CoV-2. Samples were obtained from the ongoing ImmuneRACE study (first 160 participants) and from 1,254 subjects provided by 6 global collaborators. Sample metadata almost always included a de-identified subject ID, COVID-19 status, age in years and sex. Where HLA class I and class II types were available, the types were taken from metadata supplied by the sample provider, not from assay-based typing. Study-wide findings and limitations: Clinical and demographic metadata were provided uncurated, with the amount varying by source and participant.

V is shortened by 3 bases, J by 7 bases, and the region joining them spans 10 bases. CDR1 WNHNN and CDR2 SYGVQD are derived from the germline V gene (reference sequence). There are 13 amino acids in the CDR3, from cysteine to phenylalanine inclusive. Only CDR3 DNA remains: 39 bases, in frame from the first base. Collaborating institutions collected whole blood in K2EDTA tubes following their own protocols. For TCRbeta analysis, collaborators shipped samples as frozen whole blood, isolated PBMCs, or DNA extracted from either of those sample types. Worth noting for this clone: Its antigen is unknown. Base qualities are missing; no much larger clone stands one base away.

The immunoSEQ Assay, a bias-controlled multiplex PCR, was used to amplify TCRbeta CDR3 regions from genomic DNA. Turning to the authors' computational methods: Within the assay, amplification of reference gene primers was used to estimate how many nucleated cells each sample contained. To quantify the absolute abundance of each unique TCRbeta CDR3 rearrangement, sequence reads were collapsed and filtered. For each sample, productive Simpson clonality was calculated as the square root of Simpson's diversity index over productive rearrangements. TCRdb carries this immuneACCESS record with in-frame sequences only. Its versions omit some clonotypes, under half of them owing to an unresolved V gene in the studies checked, with the rest unexplained. That table furnishes V, J and clone size, whereas the DNA furnished D and trimming. In all, the sample holds roughly 120,000 clones, and less than 85% of those were seen once. Around 2.5% of the sample is held by the ten biggest clonotypes.

Sequencing was performed on peripheral blood. The sequence derives from a man aged 50 to 60 with acute or convalescent COVID-19. The rearranged segments are TRBV10-1 and TRBJ2-1; the D segment could be TRBD1, given 6 matching bases. Here is the DNA: TGCGCCAGCAGTGAATACAGGGAAAATGAGCAGTTCTTC. It is translated as CASSEYRENEQFF.